The clone carrying this T cell receptor (beta chain) was counted ten times or more. What it recognizes is unknown. TCRdb re-derived calls from the 5' RACE reads in MiXCR, one entry per CDR3 protein. The sample includes 35,000 to 55,000 distinct CDR3 sequences, 12% of them seen just once. The record originates from a study of spatial heterogeneity in lung cancer. Study information: Donors were fewer than 90 untreated early-stage non-small cell lung cancer patients. The study observed each unique TCR and UMI combination more than ten times on average in raw reads.

Regarding the study as a whole: Ubiquitous expanded tumor TCRs surfaced in blood more at resection than they did at follow-up.

This CDR3 spans 15 amino acids. Germline CDR1 reads DFQATT; CDR2 reads SNEGSKA (reference sequence). V was cut by 3 bases and J by 4 bases, with 16 bases left in between. Time point denoted: blood at routine non-recurrence follow-up after resection. Tumor, nontumor lung or frozen PBMC supplied whole RNA that was sequenced unsorted. Sequencing used PBMCs, obtained at follow-up. The receptor's source is a male donor with early-stage non-small cell lung cancer. The rearrangement joins TRBV20-1 to TRBJ2-1; D perhaps matches TRBD2 (6 bases). The CDR3 is CSASGSGLAYNEQFF. The CDR3 DNA reads as TGCAGTGCTAGCGGGAGCGGTCTAGCGTACAATGAGCAGTTCTTC.